The rows below give T cell receptor beta chains drawn from one sample of a study of PD-1 blockade in mismatch repair-deficient tumors. Sequencing used immunoSEQ multiplex PCR; TCRdb keeps in-frame clones, though not all of them. Of about 67,000 clones in the sample, 70% to 80% were seen once. This material consisted of peripheral blood, taken 2 weeks after starting pembrolizumab. These TCRs come from an adult with mismatch repair-deficient cancer. CDR3s include the opening cysteine and the closing phenylalanine or tryptophan. A D gene is named only where the DNA matches it firmly. Size tells how often a clone was seen (once, few, many) or the class of an expanded clone, and some rows leave it out.

j_call clone_size d_call v_call cdr3_aa cdr3_nt
TRBJ2-1 - TRBD2 TRBV9 CASSVSPSGVYNEQFF TGTGCCAGCAGCGTAAGTCCTAGCGGGGTTTACAATGAGCAGTTCTTC
TRBJ2-5 - - TRBV6-6 CASSYGGGREKTQYF TGTGCCAGCAGTTACGGGGGCGGGAGAGAGAAGACCCAGTACTTC
TRBJ1-2 once TRBD1 TRBV6-1 CATFRDSYYGYTF TGTGCCACGTTCCGGGACAGTTACTATGGCTACACCTTC
TRBJ2-1 - - TRBV18 CASSPSAAGSSYNEQFF TGTGCCAGCTCACCATCGGCGGCAGGGAGCTCCTACAATGAGCAGTTCTTC
TRBJ1-1 - - TRBV7-3 CASMVVEAFF TGTGCCAGCATGGTGGTAGAAGCTTTCTTT
TRBJ2-7 - TRBD1 TRBV29-1 CSVEDRDRGYEQYF TGCAGCGTTGAGGACCGGGACAGGGGCTACGAGCAGTACTTC
TRBJ2-3 - TRBD2 TRBV6-1 CASRGGTSGTDTQYF TGTGCCAGCAGGGGGGGGACTAGCGGCACAGATACGCAGTATTTT
TRBJ2-3 - TRBD2 TRBV27 CASTDGLAGETDTQYF TGTGCCAGCACCGACGGGCTAGCGGGAGAAACAGATACGCAGTATTTT
TRBJ2-3 - - TRBV7-9 CASSFANTDTQYF TGTGCCAGCAGCTTTGCGAACACAGATACGCAGTATTTT
TRBJ2-1 few TRBD2 TRBV4-3 CASSQGRLAGSNNEQFF TGCGCCAGCAGCCAAGGCCGACTAGCGGGAAGCAACAATGAGCAGTTCTTC
TRBJ2-1 - - TRBV7-2 CASSFGRGWGRVDNEQFF TGTGCCAGCAGCTTCGGCAGAGGTTGGGGAAGGGTCGACAATGAGCAGTTCTTC